The clone carrying this TCR beta chain was observed a few times. Its matching antigen is unknown. Combining a sample-barcoded 5' primer with a J-beta primer mix, a second PCR ran for roughly 6 to 12 cycles. Unique molecular identifiers of 12 random nucleotides labeled each cDNA. Each sample provided no less than 2.5 million CDR3-containing paired-end reads. Via MiXCR, TCRdb re-called the 5' RACE reads, giving one row per CDR3 protein. The sample has fewer than 900,000 distinct CDR3 sequences; 40% to 45% are singletons. This entry belongs to a study of blood T cells in healthy people across ages. Notes on the study in general: Aged donors had fewer naive CD4+ cells and lower diversity than long-lived donors. Using unsorted PBMCs precluded a conclusive naive versus antigen-experienced comparison.

The V gene's germline CDR1 is MNHNS and CDR2 SASEGT. Trimming took off 4 bases at V and 7 bases at J, with 14 bases between the two ends. The CDR3 has 13 residues. This receptor was obtained from a woman aged 55-69 years in good health. The sequenced material came from blood. The chain uses TRBV6-1 and TRBJ2-7; no clear D. The CDR3 DNA reads TGTGCCAGCAGTGGGTCTGGCAATGGGGAGCAGTACTTC. This sequence encodes CASSGSGNGEQYF.